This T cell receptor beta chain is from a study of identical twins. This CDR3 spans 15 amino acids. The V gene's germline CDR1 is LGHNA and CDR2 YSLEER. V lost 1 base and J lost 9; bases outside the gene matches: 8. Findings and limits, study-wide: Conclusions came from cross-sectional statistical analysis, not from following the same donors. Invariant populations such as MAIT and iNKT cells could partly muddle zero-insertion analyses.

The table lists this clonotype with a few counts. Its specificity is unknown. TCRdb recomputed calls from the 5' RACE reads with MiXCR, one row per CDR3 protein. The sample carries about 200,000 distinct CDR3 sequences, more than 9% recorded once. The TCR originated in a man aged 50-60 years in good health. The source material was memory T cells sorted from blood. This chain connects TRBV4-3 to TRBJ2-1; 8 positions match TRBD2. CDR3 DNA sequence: TGCGCCAGCAGCCAAGTGGGATCCCGGGGGGGTGAGCAGTTCTTC. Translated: CASSQVGSRGGEQFF.